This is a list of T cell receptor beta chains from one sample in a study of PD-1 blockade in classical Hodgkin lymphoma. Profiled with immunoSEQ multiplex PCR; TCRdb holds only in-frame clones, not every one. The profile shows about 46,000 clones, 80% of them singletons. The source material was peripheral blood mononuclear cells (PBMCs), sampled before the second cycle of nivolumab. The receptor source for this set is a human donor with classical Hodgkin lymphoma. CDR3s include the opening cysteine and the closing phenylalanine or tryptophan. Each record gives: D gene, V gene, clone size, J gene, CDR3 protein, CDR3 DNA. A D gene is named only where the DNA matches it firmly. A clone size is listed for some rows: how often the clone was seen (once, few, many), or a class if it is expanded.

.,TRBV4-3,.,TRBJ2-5,CASSQGGAGAVETQYF,TGCGCCAGCAGCCAAGGGGGTGCGGGGGCGGTGGAGACCCAGTACTTC
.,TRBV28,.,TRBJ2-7,CASSTGNSYEQYF,TGTGCCAGCAGCACAGGGAACTCCTACGAGCAGTACTTC
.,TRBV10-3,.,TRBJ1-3,CAISEWGAGNTIYF,TGTGCCATCAGTGAATGGGGGGCTGGAAACACCATATATTTT
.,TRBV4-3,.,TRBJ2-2,CASSQHPQGPGELFF,TGCGCCAGCAGCCAACATCCCCAGGGTCCCGGGGAGCTGTTTTTT
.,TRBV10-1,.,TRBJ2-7,CASSGGPRTYEQYF,TGCGCCAGCAGTGGAGGGCCCCGAACCTACGAGCAGTACTTC
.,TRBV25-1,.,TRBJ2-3,CASSEDTDTQYF,TGTGCCAGCAGTGAAGACACAGATACGCAGTATTTT
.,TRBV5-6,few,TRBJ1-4,CASSLAEGVALGEKLFF,TGTGCCAGCAGCTTGGCGGAAGGGGTCGCCCTTGGTGAAAAACTGTTTTTT
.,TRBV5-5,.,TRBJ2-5,CASSQWAYQETQYF,TGTGCCAGCAGTCAATGGGCATACCAAGAGACCCAGTACTTC
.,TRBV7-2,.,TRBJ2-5,CASSLFQGGQETQYF,TGTGCCAGCAGCCTCTTTCAAGGGGGCCAAGAGACCCAGTACTTC
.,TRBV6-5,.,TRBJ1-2,CASSYEDNYGYTF,TGTGCCAGCAGTTACGAGGACAACTATGGCTACACCTTC
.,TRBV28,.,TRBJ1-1,CASSSYRVYRGNTEAFF,TGTGCCAGCAGTTCATACAGGGTATACCGAGGAAACACTGAAGCTTTCTTT
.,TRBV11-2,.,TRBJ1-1,CASSLDAGGNAEAFF,TGTGCCAGCAGCTTAGATGCTGGGGGGAATGCTGAAGCTTTCTTT
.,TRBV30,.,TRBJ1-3,CAWRGLGIFSGNTIYF,TGTGCCTGGAGAGGGTTAGGGATCTTCTCTGGAAACACCATATATTTT
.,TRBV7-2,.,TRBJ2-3,CASSLLGNTDTQYF,TGTGCCAGCAGCCTACTCGGGAACACAGATACGCAGTATTTT
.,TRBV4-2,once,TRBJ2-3,CASSRAALSTDTQYF,TGTGCCAGCAGCCGCGCGGCGCTCTCCACAGATACGCAGTATTTT
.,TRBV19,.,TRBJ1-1,CASSIGPLGTEAFF,TGTGCCAGTAGTATAGGACCCCTGGGGACTGAAGCTTTCTTT
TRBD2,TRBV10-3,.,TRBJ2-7,CAISESAPSAGDEQYF,TGTGCCATCAGTGAGTCGGCGCCCTCGGCGGGGGACGAGCAGTACTTC
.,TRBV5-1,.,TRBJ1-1,CASSQVMNTEAFF,TGCGCCAGCAGCCAAGTTATGAACACTGAAGCTTTCTTT
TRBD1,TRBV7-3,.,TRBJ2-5,CASSFNQGAQETQYF,TGTGCCAGCAGCTTTAATCAGGGGGCCCAAGAGACCCAGTACTTC
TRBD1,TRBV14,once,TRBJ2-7,CASSRTTGLDEQYF,TGTGCCAGCAGCCGTACGACAGGGCTCGACGAGCAGTACTTC
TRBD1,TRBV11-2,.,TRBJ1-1,CASSLGGGLNTEAFF,TGTGCCAGCAGCTTGGGAGGGGGCTTGAACACTGAAGCTTTCTTT
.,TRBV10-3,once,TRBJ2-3,CAISTTDTQYF,TGTGCCATCAGTACCACAGATACGCAGTATTTT
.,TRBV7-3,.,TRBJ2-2,CASSFNQGGTGELFF,TGTGCCAGCAGCTTCAACCAGGGTGGGACCGGGGAGCTGTTTTTT
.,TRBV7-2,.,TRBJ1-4,CASSPKFGPGEKLFF,TGTGCCAGCAGCCCGAAGTTCGGGCCTGGTGAAAAACTGTTTTTT
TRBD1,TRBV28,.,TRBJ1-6,CASSFLPGGNSPLHF,TGTGCCAGCAGTTTCCTCCCAGGGGGCAATTCACCCCTCCACTTT
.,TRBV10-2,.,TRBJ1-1,CASTLTGTGNTEAFF,TGCGCCAGCACCTTGACTGGCACAGGGAACACTGAAGCTTTCTTT
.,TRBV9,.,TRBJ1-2,CASSVRVPAKKPYGYTF,TGTGCCAGCAGCGTACGGGTTCCAGCGAAAAAACCCTATGGCTACACCTTC
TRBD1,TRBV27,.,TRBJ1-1,CASRFTAGGDTEAFF,TGTGCCAGCAGGTTCACCGCAGGGGGCGACACTGAAGCTTTCTTT
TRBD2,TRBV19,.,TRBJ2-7,CASSISSSGRAPSSYEQYF,TGTGCCAGTAGTATTTCATCTAGCGGGAGGGCCCCGAGCTCCTACGAGCAGTACTTC
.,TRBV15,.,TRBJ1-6,CATSRDNYNSPLHF,TGTGCCACCAGCAGAGACAACTATAATTCACCCCTCCACTTT
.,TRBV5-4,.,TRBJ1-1,CASSSARTYTEAFF,TGTGCCAGCAGCTCCGCTCGCACGTACACTGAAGCTTTCTTT
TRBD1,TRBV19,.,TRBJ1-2,CASSLLRTGGNYGYTF,TGTGCCAGTAGCTTGCTAAGGACAGGCGGGAACTATGGCTACACCTTC
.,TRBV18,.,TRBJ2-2,CASSGTVNTGELFF,TGTGCCAGCTCCGGGACGGTGAACACCGGGGAGCTGTTTTTT
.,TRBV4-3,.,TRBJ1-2,CASSQDHRVDYGYTF,TGCGCCAGCAGCCAAGATCACAGGGTGGACTATGGCTACACCTTC
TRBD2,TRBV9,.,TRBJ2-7,CASSPEGLAGSLFAYEQYF,TGTGCCAGCAGCCCGGAGGGACTAGCGGGCTCCCTATTTGCCTACGAGCAGTACTTC
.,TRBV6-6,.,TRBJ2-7,CASTSTGVGYEQYF,TGTGCCAGCACCAGCACCGGGGTGGGCTACGAGCAGTACTTC
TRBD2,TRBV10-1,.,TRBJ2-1,CASSEATGTSEYNEQFF,TGCGCCAGCAGTGAGGCGACCGGGACTAGCGAGTACAATGAGCAGTTCTTC
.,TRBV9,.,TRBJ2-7,CASSPPGGGNEQYF,TGTGCCAGCAGCCCCCCCGGTGGAGGGAACGAGCAGTACTTC
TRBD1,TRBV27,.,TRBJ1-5,CASSDTTGRQPQHF,TGTGCCAGCAGTGACACGACAGGGCGACAGCCCCAGCATTTT
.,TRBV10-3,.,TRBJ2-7,CAISVTNRGLPYEQYF,TGTGCCATCAGTGTGACAAACAGGGGACTCCCCTACGAGCAGTACTTC